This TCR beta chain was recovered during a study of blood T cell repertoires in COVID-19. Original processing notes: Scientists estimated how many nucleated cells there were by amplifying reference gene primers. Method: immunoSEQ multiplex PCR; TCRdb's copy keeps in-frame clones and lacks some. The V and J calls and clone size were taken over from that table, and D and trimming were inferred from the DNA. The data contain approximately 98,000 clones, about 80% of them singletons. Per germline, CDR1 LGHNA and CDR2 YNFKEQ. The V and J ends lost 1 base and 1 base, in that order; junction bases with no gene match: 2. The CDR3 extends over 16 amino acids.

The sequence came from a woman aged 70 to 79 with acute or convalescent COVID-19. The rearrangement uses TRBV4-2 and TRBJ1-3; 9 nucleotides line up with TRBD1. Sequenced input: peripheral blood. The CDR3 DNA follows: TGTGCCAGCAGCCAAGGACAGGGGGGATCTGGAAACACCATATATTTT. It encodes CASSQGQGGSGNTIYF.